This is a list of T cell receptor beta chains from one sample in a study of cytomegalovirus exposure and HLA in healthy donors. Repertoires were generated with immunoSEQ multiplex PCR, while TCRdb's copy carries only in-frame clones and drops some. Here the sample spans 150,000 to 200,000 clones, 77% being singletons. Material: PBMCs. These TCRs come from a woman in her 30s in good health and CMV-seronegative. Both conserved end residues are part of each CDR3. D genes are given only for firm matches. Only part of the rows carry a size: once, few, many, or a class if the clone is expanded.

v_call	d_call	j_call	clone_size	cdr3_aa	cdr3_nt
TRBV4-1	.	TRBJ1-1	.	CASSFNLGEVAFF	TGCGCCAGCAGCTTCAATCTGGGGGAGGTAGCTTTCTTT
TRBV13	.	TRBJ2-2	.	CASSAQNTGELFF	TGTGCCAGCAGCGCGCAGAACACCGGGGAGCTGTTTTTT
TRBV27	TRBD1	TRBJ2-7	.	CASSFDRGRVIYEQYF	TGTGCCAGCAGCTTCGACAGGGGGAGAGTGATCTACGAGCAGTACTTC
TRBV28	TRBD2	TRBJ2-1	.	CASSSRPRAGAENYNEQFF	TGTGCCAGCAGCTCCCGCCCCCGAGCGGGAGCTGAAAACTACAATGAGCAGTTCTTC
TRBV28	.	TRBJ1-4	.	CASRAGDEKLFF	TGTGCCAGCAGGGCAGGGGATGAAAAACTGTTTTTT
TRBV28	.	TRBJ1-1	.	CASRRGITEAFF	TGTGCCAGTCGGCGGGGGATCACTGAAGCTTTCTTT
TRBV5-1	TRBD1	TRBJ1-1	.	CASSLALGQGMNTEAFF	TGCGCCAGCAGCTTGGCGCTCGGACAGGGGATGAACACTGAAGCTTTCTTT
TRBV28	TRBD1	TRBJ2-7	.	CASSPDRDEQYF	TGTGCCAGCAGTCCTGACAGGGACGAGCAGTACTTC
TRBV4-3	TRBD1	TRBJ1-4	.	CASSQGWTGGAGNEKLFF	TGCGCCAGCAGCCAAGGGTGGACAGGGGGCGCCGGGAATGAAAAACTGTTTTTT
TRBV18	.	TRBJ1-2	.	CASSTTQVNYGYTF	TGTGCCAGCTCTACCACGCAGGTGAACTATGGCTACACCTTC
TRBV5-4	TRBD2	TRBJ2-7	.	CASSLQTSGAYEQYF	TGTGCCAGCAGCTTGCAGACTAGCGGGGCCTACGAGCAGTACTTC
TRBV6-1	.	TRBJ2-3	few	CASSEVGREADTQYF	TGTGCCAGCAGTGAAGTGGGCAGGGAGGCAGATACGCAGTATTTT
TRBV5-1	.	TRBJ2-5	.	CASSWGDSSETQYF	TGCGCCAGCAGCTGGGGGGACAGTTCAGAGACCCAGTACTTC
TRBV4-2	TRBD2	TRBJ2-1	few	CASSQGTGGMDEQFF	TGTGCCAGCAGCCAGGGAACGGGAGGTATGGATGAGCAGTTCTTC
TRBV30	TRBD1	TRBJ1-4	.	CAWSPTGHREKLFF	TGTGCCTGGAGCCCGACAGGGCATCGTGAAAAACTGTTTTTT
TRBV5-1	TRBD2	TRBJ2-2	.	CASSFGKERGRTGELFF	TGCGCCAGCAGCTTCGGTAAGGAGCGGGGCCGCACCGGGGAGCTGTTTTTT
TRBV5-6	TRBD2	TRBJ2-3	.	CASSSLRGAGDTQYF	TGTGCCAGCAGCAGCCTGCGGGGGGCAGGAGATACGCAGTATTTT
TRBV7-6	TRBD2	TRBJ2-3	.	CASSLAASGGSTDTQYF	TGTGCCAGCAGCTTAGCAGCTAGCGGGGGGAGCACAGATACGCAGTATTTT
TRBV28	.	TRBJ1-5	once	CASRIDSSDSNQPQHF	TGTGCCAGCAGGATCGACAGCTCCGATAGCAATCAGCCCCAGCATTTT
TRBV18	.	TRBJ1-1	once	CASSPRAIGGSRRNTEAFF	TGTGCCAGCTCACCACGGGCGATCGGAGGGAGCAGAAGGAACACTGAAGCTTTCTTT
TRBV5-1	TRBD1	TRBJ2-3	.	CASSLWTGGATDTQYF	TGCGCCAGCAGCTTGTGGACAGGGGGCGCGACAGATACGCAGTATTTT
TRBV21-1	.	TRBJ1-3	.	CASSKGTTGCSGNTIYF	TGTGCCAGCAGCAAAGGGACGACAGGATGCTCTGGAAACACCATATATTTT
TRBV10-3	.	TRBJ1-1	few	CAISAQQGNTEAFF	TGTGCCATCAGCGCTCAACAGGGGAACACTGAAGCTTTCTTT
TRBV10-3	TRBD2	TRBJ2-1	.	CAISESQASGDYNEQFF	TGTGCCATCAGTGAGTCCCAGGCTAGCGGGGACTACAATGAGCAGTTCTTC
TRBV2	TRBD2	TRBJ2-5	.	CASGVAGAQETQYF	TGTGCCAGCGGGGTAGCGGGGGCCCAAGAGACCCAGTACTTC
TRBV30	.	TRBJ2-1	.	CAWSVILSSYNEQFF	TGTGCCTGGAGTGTAATCTTGAGCTCCTACAATGAGCAGTTCTTC
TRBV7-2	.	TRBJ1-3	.	CASSPWVQADGNTIYF	TGTGCCAGCAGCCCATGGGTACAGGCTGACGGAAACACCATATATTTT
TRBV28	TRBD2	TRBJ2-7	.	CASRSPSGSGDPEQYF	TGTGCCAGCAGATCCCCCTCGGGTAGCGGGGATCCCGAGCAGTACTTC
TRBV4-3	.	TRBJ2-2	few	CASSQAGNYGELFF	TGCGCCAGCAGCCAAGCCGGGAACTACGGGGAGCTGTTTTTT
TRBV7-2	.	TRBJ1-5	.	CASSLISGEGQPQHF	TGTGCCAGCAGCTTAATTTCAGGGGAAGGTCAGCCCCAGCATTTT
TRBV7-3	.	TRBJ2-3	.	CASSLGPYADTQYF	TGTGCCAGCAGCTTGGGGCCGTATGCGGATACGCAGTATTTT
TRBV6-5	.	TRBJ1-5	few	CASSYSLSQPQHF	TGTGCCAGCAGTTACTCGTTGAGTCAGCCCCAGCATTTT
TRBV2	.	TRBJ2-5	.	CASVMEAAGTQETQYF	TGTGCCAGCGTCATGGAGGCTGCGGGGACCCAAGAGACCCAGTACTTC
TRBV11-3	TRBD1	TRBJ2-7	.	CASGRQGADEQYF	TGTGCCAGCGGCCGACAGGGGGCTGACGAGCAGTACTTC
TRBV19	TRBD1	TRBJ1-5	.	CVLDRGNQPQHF	TGTGTCTTGGACAGGGGTAATCAGCCCCAGCATTTT
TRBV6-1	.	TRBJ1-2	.	CASSAPSTNYGYTF	TGTGCCAGCAGCGCGCCTTCCACTAACTATGGCTACACCTTC
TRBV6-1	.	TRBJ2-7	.	CASSEAEMTVKYF	TGTGCCAGCAGTGAAGCGGAGATGACAGTCAAGTACTTC
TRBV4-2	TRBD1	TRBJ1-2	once	CASKPTGGNNYGYTF	TGTGCCAGCAAACCTACAGGGGGAAATAACTATGGCTACACCTTC
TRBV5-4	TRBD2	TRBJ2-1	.	CASSLIAGGLNEQFF	TGTGCCAGCAGCTTAATAGCGGGAGGGCTGAATGAGCAGTTCTTC
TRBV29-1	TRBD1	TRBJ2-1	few	CSPISRDRAYNEQFF	TGCAGCCCAATTAGTAGGGACAGGGCCTACAATGAGCAGTTCTTC
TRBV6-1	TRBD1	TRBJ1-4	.	CASSDWDRGNEKLFF	TGTGCCAGCAGTGATTGGGACAGGGGGAATGAAAAACTGTTTTTT
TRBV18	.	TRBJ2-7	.	CASSPLQGYEQYF	TGTGCCAGCTCACCCCTGCAGGGATACGAGCAGTACTTC
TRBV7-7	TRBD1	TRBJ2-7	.	CASSPGTGSFYEQYF	TGTGCTAGCAGCCCCGGGACAGGGTCTTTCTACGAGCAGTACTTC
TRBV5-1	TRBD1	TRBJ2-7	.	CASSLGTGLGKGAYEQYF	TGCGCCAGCAGCTTGGGGACAGGGTTGGGAAAAGGAGCCTACGAGCAGTACTTC
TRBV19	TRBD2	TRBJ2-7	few	CASSIRVGAGGFNEQYF	TGTGCCAGTAGTATAAGGGTCGGAGCGGGAGGTTTTAACGAGCAGTACTTC